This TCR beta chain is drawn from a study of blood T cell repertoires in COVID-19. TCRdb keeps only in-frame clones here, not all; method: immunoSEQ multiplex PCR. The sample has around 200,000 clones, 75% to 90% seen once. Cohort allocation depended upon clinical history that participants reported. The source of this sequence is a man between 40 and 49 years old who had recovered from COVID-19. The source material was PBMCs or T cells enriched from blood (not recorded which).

The CDR3 region is CASPTTTDRGKYGYTF. The CDR3 DNA reads TGTGCCAGCCCCACAACCACGGACAGGGGTAAGTATGGCTACACCTTC. The chain employs TRBV27 and TRBJ1-2; 9 bases match TRBD1. This CDR3 spans 16 amino acids. Germline-derived CDR1 and CDR2 are MNHEY and SMNVEV (reference sequence). V gave up 8 bases and J gave up 5 bases; unmatched junction bases: 15.